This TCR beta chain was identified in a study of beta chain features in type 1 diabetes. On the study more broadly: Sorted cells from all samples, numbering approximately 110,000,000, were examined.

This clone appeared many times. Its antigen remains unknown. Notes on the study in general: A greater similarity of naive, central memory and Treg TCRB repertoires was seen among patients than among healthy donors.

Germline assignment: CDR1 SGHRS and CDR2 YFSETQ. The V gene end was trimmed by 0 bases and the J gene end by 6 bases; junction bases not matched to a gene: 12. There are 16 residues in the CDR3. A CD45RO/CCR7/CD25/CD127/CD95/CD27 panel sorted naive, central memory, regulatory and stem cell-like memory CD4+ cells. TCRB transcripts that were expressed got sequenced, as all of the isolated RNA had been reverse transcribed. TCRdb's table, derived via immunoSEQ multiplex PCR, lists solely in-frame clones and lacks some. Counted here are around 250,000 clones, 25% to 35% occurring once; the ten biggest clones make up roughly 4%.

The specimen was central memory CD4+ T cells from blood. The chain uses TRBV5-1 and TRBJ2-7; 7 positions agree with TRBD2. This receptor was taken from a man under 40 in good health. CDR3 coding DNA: TGCGCCAGCAGCTTGGCCTATGGGACTACGACCCTCGAGCAGTACTTC. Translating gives CASSLAYGTTTLEQYF.